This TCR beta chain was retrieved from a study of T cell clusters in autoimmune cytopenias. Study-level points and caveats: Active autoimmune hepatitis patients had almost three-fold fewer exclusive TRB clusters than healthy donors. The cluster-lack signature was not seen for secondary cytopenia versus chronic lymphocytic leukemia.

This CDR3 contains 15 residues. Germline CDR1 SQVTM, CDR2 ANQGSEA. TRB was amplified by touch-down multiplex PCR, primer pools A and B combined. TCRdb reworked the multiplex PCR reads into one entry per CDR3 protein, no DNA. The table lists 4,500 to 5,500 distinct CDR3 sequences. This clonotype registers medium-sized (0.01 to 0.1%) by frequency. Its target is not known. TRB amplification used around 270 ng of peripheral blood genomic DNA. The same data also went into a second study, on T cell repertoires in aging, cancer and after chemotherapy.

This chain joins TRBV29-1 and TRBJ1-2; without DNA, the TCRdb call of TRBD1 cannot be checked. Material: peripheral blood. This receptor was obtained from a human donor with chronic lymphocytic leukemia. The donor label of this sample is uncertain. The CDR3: CSVEAGGGFGYGYTF.